This T cell receptor (beta chain) was recorded in a study of shared clonotypes between healthy human individuals. Study information: Contributing individuals were two females and three males aged 18 to 49.

The protocol was immunoSEQ multiplex PCR, while the TCRdb copy is restricted to in-frame clones and leaves out a portion. The sample has about 1 million clones, roughly 70% seen once. Germline assignment: CDR1 LNHDA and CDR2 SQIVND (reference sequence). V was trimmed by 6 bases and J by 7 bases, leaving 12 bases between them. The CDR3 runs 12 residues. The sequence derives from a man between 18 and 35 years old in good health. The V gene is TRBV19, the J gene TRBJ1-1; D possibly corresponds to TRBD1 (6 bases). What was sequenced was memory CD4+ T cells sorted from blood. The subset is: CD45RA-negative fraction. In DNA, the CDR3 is TGTGCCAGTAGCCTTAGGGGGGTTGAAGCTTTCTTT. Residues: CASSLRGVEAFF.